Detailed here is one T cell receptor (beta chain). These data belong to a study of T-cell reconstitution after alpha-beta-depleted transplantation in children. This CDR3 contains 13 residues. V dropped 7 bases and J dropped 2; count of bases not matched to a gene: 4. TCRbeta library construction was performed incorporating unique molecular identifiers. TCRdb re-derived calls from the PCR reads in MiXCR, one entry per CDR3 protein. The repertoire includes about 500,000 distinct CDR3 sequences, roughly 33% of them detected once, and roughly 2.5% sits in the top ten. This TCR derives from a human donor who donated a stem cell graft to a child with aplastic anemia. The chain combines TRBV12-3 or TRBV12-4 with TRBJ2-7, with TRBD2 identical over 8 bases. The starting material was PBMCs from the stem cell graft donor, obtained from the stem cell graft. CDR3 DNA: TGTGCCAGCACCTTAGCGGGACCCTACGAGCAGTACTTC. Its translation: CASTLAGPYEQYF.